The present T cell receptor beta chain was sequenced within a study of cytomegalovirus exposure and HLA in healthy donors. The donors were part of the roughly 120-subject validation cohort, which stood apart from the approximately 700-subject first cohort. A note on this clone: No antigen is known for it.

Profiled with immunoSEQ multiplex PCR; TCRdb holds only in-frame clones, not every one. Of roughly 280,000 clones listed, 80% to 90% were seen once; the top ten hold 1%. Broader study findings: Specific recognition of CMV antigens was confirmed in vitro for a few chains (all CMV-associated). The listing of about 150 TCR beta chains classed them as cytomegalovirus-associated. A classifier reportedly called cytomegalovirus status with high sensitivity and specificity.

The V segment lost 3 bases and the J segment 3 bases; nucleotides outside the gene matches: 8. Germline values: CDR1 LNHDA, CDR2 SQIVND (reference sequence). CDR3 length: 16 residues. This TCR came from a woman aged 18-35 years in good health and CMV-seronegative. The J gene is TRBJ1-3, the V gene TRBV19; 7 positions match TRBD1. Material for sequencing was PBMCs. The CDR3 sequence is CASSISSGGGGNTIYF. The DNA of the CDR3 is TGTGCCAGTAGTATTTCCTCAGGGGGAGGTGGAAACACCATATATTTT.